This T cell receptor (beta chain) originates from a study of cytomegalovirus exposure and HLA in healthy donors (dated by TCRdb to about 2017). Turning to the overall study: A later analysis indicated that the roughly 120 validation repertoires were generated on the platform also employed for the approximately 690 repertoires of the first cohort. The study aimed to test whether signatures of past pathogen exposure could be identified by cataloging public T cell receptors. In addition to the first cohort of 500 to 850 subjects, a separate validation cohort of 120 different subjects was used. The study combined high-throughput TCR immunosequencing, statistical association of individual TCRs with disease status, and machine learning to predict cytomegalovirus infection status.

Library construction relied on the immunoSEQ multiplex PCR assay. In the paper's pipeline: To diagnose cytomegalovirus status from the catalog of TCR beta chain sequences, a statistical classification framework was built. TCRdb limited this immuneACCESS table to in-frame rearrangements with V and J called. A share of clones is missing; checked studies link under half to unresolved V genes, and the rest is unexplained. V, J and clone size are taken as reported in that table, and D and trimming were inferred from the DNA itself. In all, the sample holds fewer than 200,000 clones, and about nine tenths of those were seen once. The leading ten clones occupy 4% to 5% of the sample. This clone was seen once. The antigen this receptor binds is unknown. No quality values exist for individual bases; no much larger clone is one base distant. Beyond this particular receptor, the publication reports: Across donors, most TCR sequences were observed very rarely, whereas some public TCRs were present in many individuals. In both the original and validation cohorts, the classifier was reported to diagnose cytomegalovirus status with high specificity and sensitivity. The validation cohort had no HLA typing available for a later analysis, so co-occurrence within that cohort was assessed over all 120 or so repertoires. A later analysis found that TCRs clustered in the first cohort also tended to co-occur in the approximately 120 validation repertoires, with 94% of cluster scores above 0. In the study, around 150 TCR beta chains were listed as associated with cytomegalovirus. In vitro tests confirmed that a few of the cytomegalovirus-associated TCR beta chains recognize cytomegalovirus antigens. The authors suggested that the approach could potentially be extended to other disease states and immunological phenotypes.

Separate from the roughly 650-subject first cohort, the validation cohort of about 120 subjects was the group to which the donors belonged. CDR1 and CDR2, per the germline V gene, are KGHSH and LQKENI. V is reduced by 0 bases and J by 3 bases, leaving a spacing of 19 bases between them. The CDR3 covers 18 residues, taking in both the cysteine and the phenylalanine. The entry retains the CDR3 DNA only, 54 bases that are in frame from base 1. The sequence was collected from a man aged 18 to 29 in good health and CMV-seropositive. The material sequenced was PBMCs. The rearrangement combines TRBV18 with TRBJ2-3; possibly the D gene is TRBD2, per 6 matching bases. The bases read TGTGCCAGCTCACCACCTACCAACAGACTAGATGTTACAGATACGCAGTATTTT. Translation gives CASSPPTNRLDVTDTQYF. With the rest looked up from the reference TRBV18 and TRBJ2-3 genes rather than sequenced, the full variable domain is NAGVMQNPRHLVRRRGQEARLRCSPMKGHSHVYWYRQLPEEGLKFMVYLQKENIIDESGMPKERFSAEFPKEGPSILRIQQVVRGDSAAYFCASSPPTNRLDVTDTQYFGPGTRLTVL.